The 26 T cell receptor beta chains given below trace back to one sample, sequenced in a study of T cell changes during pregnancy in multiple sclerosis. Libraries were prepared by immunoSEQ multiplex PCR; TCRdb keeps only in-frame clonotypes and omits some of them. The sample contains roughly 61,000 clones, roughly nine tenths of which appear only once. This sample comprised peripheral blood, obtained in the first trimester of pregnancy. The source is a female donor in good health, enrolled as a control in a pregnancy study.

This clone has only one observation. V gene TRBV7-2 combines with J gene TRBJ1-4; D ambiguous. Trimming pared 2 bases from V and 0 bases from J, leaving 4 bases between. CDR3 length: 14 amino acids. Germline loops: CDR1 SGHTA, CDR2 FQGNSA. CDR3 nucleotide sequence: TGTGCCAGCAGCTTATCAGCAACTAATGAAAAACTGTTTTTT. It encodes CASSLSATNEKLFF.

This clone was seen a single time. V gene TRBV6-5 combines with J gene TRBJ2-7, with a possible D match to TRBD2 (6 bases). Trimming took off 2 bases at V and 3 bases at J, with 11 bases between the two ends. Germline values: CDR1 MNHEY, CDR2 SVGAGI. The CDR3 totals 14 residues. CDR3 nucleotides: TGTGCCAGCAGTTACGTAGCGCGGGGCTACGAGCAGTACTTC. It encodes CASSYVARGYEQYF.

This sequence joins TRBV2 and TRBJ1-2; no clear D. V was cut by 1 base and J by 8 bases, with 11 bases left in between. The germline gives CDR1 SNHLY, CDR2 FYNNEI. CDR3 size: 13 residues. CDR3 region: CASSEEGAGGYTF. The CDR3 nucleotides are TGTGCCAGCAGTGAAGAAGGTGCAGGCGGCTACACCTTC.

This chain uses TRBV5-1 with TRBJ1-2, with D perhaps TRBD1 (5 bases). Deletions cut 0 bases from V and 5 bases from J, with 14 bases between. Germline values: CDR1 SGHRS, CDR2 YFSETQ. This CDR3 is built from 15 residues. The CDR3 region is CASSLGTEGVYGYTF. Written as DNA, the CDR3 is TGCGCCAGCAGCTTGGGTACCGAAGGGGTTTATGGCTACACCTTC.

The chain combines TRBV12-2 with TRBJ2-2; the table's D gene call, TRBD2, was not cross checked with the DNA. TRBV12-2 is annotated as a pseudogene. The CDR3 is 18 residues long. CDR3 nucleotide sequence: TGTGCAAGTCGCTTAGTGCGACTAGCGGGAGTATACACCGGGGAGCTGTTTTTT. It specifies CASRLVRLAGVYTGELFF.

A word on this clone: Compared with germline, one end of the junction differs, possibly owing to a read error. This sequence joins TRBV11-2 and TRBJ2-3; the match to TRBD2 covers 13 bases. This CDR3 is 14 amino acids long. Germline CDR1 is SGHAT and CDR2 is FQNNGV. DNA for the CDR3: TGTGCCAGCAGCGCCGGACTAGCGGGGGACCTCTCTGGTTTT. It specifies CASSAGLAGDLSGF. Together with reference TRBV11-2 and TRBJ2-3, the CDR3 gives the full variable domain: EAGVAQSPRYKIIEKRQSVAFWCNPISGHATLYWYQQILGQGPKLLIQFQNNGVVDDSQLPKDRFSAERLKGVDSTLKIQPAKLEDSAVYLCASSAGLAGDLSGFGPGTRLTVL.

The chain combines TRBV5-1 with TRBJ2-1; maybe TRBD1 (5 bases). Per the germline V gene, CDR1 is SGHRS and CDR2 is YFSETQ. Deletions cut 0 bases from V and 10 bases from J, with 11 bases between. The CDR3 is 13 amino acids. CDR3 DNA sequence: TGCGCCAGCAGCTTGGGGGGCTTAAACGAGCAGTTCTTC. Its protein product is CASSLGGLNEQFF.

The rearrangement uses TRBV19 and TRBJ2-5, with 9 bases identical to TRBD1. Germline V lookup: CDR1 LNHDA, CDR2 SQIVND (reference sequence). The CDR3 totals 14 residues. V trimming: 10 bases; J trimming: 4 bases; junction bases outside the gene matches: 10. CDR3 amino acids: CATLDRGEGETQYF. The CDR3 region has the DNA TGTGCCACCTTGGACAGGGGAGAGGGAGAGACCCAGTACTTC.

This rearrangement joins TRBV11-2 to TRBJ1-1; D is uncertain. This CDR3 contains 13 residues. Trimming took 2 bases from V and 0 from J, leaving 4 bases between them. CDR1 and CDR2 from the germline V gene are SGHAT and FQNNGV. The CDR3 reads CASSLHLNTEAFF. The CDR3 DNA is TGTGCCAGCAGCTTACACTTGAACACTGAAGCTTTCTTT. Complete variable domain (other parts from reference TRBV11-2 and TRBJ1-1): EAGVAQSPRYKIIEKRQSVAFWCNPISGHATLYWYQQILGQGPKLLIQFQNNGVVDDSQLPKDRFSAERLKGVDSTLKIQPAKLEDSAVYLCASSLHLNTEAFFGQGTRLTVV.

V and J are TRBV2 and TRBJ2-7, with D tentatively TRBD1 (6 bases). V shed 9 bases and J shed 2 bases, with 11 bases lying between them. This CDR3 is 12 amino acids long. Germline-derived CDR1 and CDR2 are SNHLY and FYNNEI. CDR3 loop: CASNREPYEQYF. In nucleotides, the CDR3 is TGTGCCAGTAACAGGGAACCCTACGAGCAGTACTTC.

V and J are TRBV6-5 and TRBJ2-2; weak D call: TRBD2 (7 bases). There are 15 residues in the CDR3. V was trimmed by 11 bases and J by 6 bases, leaving 22 bases between them. Per germline, CDR1 MNHEY and CDR2 SVGAGI. In DNA form, the CDR3 reads TGTGCCGTCACGAGGGGGGGCCGGGAGGCCGGGGAGCTGTTTTTT. Its protein is CAVTRGGREAGELFF.

The V and J genes are TRBV6-5 and TRBJ2-2; the match to TRBD2 covers 8 bases. With V trimmed by 3 bases and J by 4 bases, 4 bases remained unmatched. The CDR3 sequence is 15 residues long. Germline loops: CDR1 MNHEY, CDR2 SVGAGI. This chain's CDR3 is CASSYRGGSTGELFF. The CDR3, as DNA: TGTGCCAGCAGTTATCGGGGGGGGAGCACCGGGGAGCTGTTTTTT.

The J gene is TRBJ2-3, the V gene TRBV18; TRBD2 aligns across 7 bases. The CDR3 has 13 amino acids. After removal of 5 bases from V and 4 bases from J, the junction contained 3 bases not matched to a gene. Germline V gene lookup returns CDR1 KGHSH and CDR2 LQKENI. The CDR3 reads CASSAGEADTQYF. Here the CDR3 DNA reads TGTGCCAGCTCAGCGGGAGAGGCAGATACGCAGTATTTT.

The chain joins TRBV2 to TRBJ2-5; perhaps TRBD2 as D (5 bases). CDR1 and CDR2 (germline): SNHLY, FYNNEI. This CDR3 comprises 16 residues. With 4 bases removed from V and 5 bases from J, the gap between germline ends came to 20 bases. The CDR3 loop is CASSGVFELSGETQYF. CDR3 sequence (DNA): TGTGCCAGCAGTGGGGTTTTCGAGCTTTCGGGGGAGACCCAGTACTTC. The full variable domain, completed using reference TRBV2 and TRBJ2-5, is EPEVTQTPSHQVTQMGQEVILRCVPISNHLYFYWYRQILGQKVEFLVSFYNNEISEKSEIFDDQFSVERPDGSNFTLKIRSTKLEDSAMYFCASSGVFELSGETQYFGPGTRLLVL.

V gene TRBV15 combines with J gene TRBJ2-5; a weak D match, TRBD2 (7 bases). The germline gives CDR1 LNHNV, CDR2 YYDKDF (reference sequence). The CDR3 consists of 14 residues. V lost 4 bases and J lost 4, with 13 bases in between. The CDR3: CATSNRGGGETQYF. The CDR3 DNA follows: TGTGCCACCAGCAACCGAGGGGGGGGAGAGACCCAGTACTTC.

The chain links TRBV7-2 to TRBJ2-3; D is unclear. CDR1 is SGHTA, CDR2 FQGNSA, per germline. Trimming stripped 6 bases from V and 2 bases from J, with 12 bases between. The CDR3 runs 14 residues. The CDR3 sequence is CASRPGANTDTQYF. CDR3 nucleotide sequence: TGTGCCAGCAGGCCAGGTGCAAACACAGATACGCAGTATTTT.

The J gene is TRBJ2-7, the V gene TRBV6-5, with TRBD1 matching 7 bases. This CDR3 contains 14 residues. J was trimmed by 4 bases and V by 0 bases; bases with no gene match: 3. CDR1 and CDR2 from the germline V gene are MNHEY and SVGAGI. DNA of the CDR3: TGTGCCAGCAGTTACTCGAACAGGGGTTACGAGCAGTACTTC. Amino acid sequence: CASSYSNRGYEQYF.

This clone was seen just once. This chain uses TRBV9 with TRBJ1-2; no definite D call. Germline V gives CDR1 SGDLS, CDR2 YYNGEE. The V end lost 0 bases, the J end lost 8 bases, and 14 bases lay between the germline ends. This CDR3 spans 14 amino acids. CDR3 DNA sequence: TGTGCCAGCAGCGTAGTGGTCGGGGTTGAAGGCTACACCTTC. Protein sequence: CASSVVVGVEGYTF.

The chain links TRBV6-4 to TRBJ2-5; TRBD1 might be the D (6 bases). The germline gives CDR1 MRHNA, CDR2 SNTAGT. The CDR3 spans 13 residues. With 6 bases removed from V and 5 bases from J, the gap between germline ends came to 13 bases. Here the CDR3 reads CASSPGERETQYF. CDR3 in DNA: TGTGCCAGCAGCCCAGGGGAAAGGGAGACCCAGTACTTC.

This chain uses TRBV19 with TRBJ2-1; D might be TRBD2 (5 bases). Germline CDR1 reads LNHDA; CDR2 reads SQIVND (reference sequence). CDR3 size: 14 residues. V was cut by 6 bases and J by 0 bases, with 9 bases left in between. CDR3 residues: CASRSGSSYNEQFF. The CDR3 DNA reads as TGTGCCAGTAGGAGCGGTAGCTCCTACAATGAGCAGTTCTTC.

The chain links TRBV4-3 to TRBJ2-7, with 11 bases identical to TRBD2. Germline loops: CDR1 LGHNA, CDR2 YSLEER. V shed 0 bases, J shed 4 bases, and the junction held 8 bases outside the gene matches. This CDR3 is 17 amino acids long. This CDR3 reads CASSQEHKTSGSYEQYF. CDR3 bases: TGCGCCAGCAGCCAAGAACATAAAACTAGCGGGAGTTACGAGCAGTACTTC.

The chain is built from TRBV10-3 and TRBJ1-5; unclear D gene. The CDR3 has 13 residues. Germline CDR1 and CDR2: ENHRY and SYGVKD. V gave up 6 bases and J gave up 0 bases, with 6 bases separating them. DNA of the CDR3: TGTGCCATCAGCGCAGATAGCAATCAGCCCCAGCATTTT. This translates into CAISADSNQPQHF.

This clone was recorded a few times. The chain uses TRBV28 and TRBJ1-2; 8 positions agree with TRBD1. The CDR3 runs to 16 residues. Looked up from germline, CDR1 is MDHEN and CDR2 is SYDVKM. J lost 5 bases, V lost 3 bases, and 11 bases had no gene match. CDR3 region: CASSFPRQGAGYGYTF. DNA for the CDR3: TGTGCCAGCAGTTTCCCCCGTCAGGGGGCTGGATATGGCTACACCTTC.

The rearrangement uses TRBV4-3 and TRBJ2-5, with a possible D match to TRBD1 (6 bases). V was shortened by 1 base and J by 5 bases, with 14 bases between the two germline ends. Per germline, CDR1 LGHNA and CDR2 YSLEER. The CDR3 has 15 amino acids. CDR3 residues: CASSQAGQPDETQYF. CDR3 nucleotides: TGCGCCAGCAGCCAAGCCGGACAGCCGGATGAGACCCAGTACTTC.

The chain joins TRBV28 to TRBJ1-1, with TRBD1 identical over 7 bases. The length of the CDR3 is 16 residues. Trimming at V came to 3 bases and at J to 1 base, leaving 8 bases not matched to a gene. Germline lookup yields CDR1 MDHEN and CDR2 SYDVKM. CDR3 DNA sequence: TGTGCCAGCAGTTTCTGGATTAGGACAGGGAACACTGAAGCTTTCTTT. It specifies CASSFWIRTGNTEAFF. The full variable domain, completed using reference TRBV28 and TRBJ1-1, is DVKVTQSSRYLVKRTGEKVFLECVQDMDHENMFWYRQDPGLGLRLIYFSYDVKMKEKGDIPEGYSVSREKKERFSLILESASTNQTSMYLCASSFWIRTGNTEAFFGQGTRLTVV.

The chain is built from TRBV27 and TRBJ2-5; the match to TRBD2 covers 8 bases. V was clipped by 3 bases and J by 4 bases; unmatched bases: 10. This CDR3 contains 16 residues. From germline, CDR1 is MNHEY and CDR2 SMNVEV (reference sequence). CDR3: CASSLRRELAGETQYF. Written as DNA, the CDR3 is TGTGCCAGCAGTTTGCGTCGAGAGCTAGCGGGAGAGACCCAGTACTTC.